These T cell receptor beta chains were read from a single sample in a study of cytomegalovirus exposure and HLA in healthy donors. The protocol was immunoSEQ multiplex PCR, while the TCRdb copy is restricted to in-frame clones and leaves out a portion. The sample holds some 130,000 clones, just under 85% seen once. Material for sequencing was PBMCs. These receptors all stem from a man aged 30-40 years in good health and CMV-seropositive. Each CDR3 is given with its conserved first and last residue. The order of the fields is CDR3 protein, CDR3 DNA, J gene, V gene, clone size, D gene. A D gene is named only where the DNA matches it firmly. Some rows mark clone size as missing; the rest say once, few, many or name a class of expanded clone.

CATSRGGAGGNYEQYF	TGTGCCACCAGCAGAGGCGGGGCAGGGGGGAACTACGAGCAGTACTTC	TRBJ2-7	TRBV15	-	-
CASSLEGGMNTEAFF	TGCGCCAGCAGCTTGGAAGGGGGAATGAACACTGAAGCTTTCTTT	TRBJ1-1	TRBV5-1	-	-
CASSLELGAREQYF	TGCGCCAGCAGCTTGGAATTGGGGGCTCGCGAGCAGTACTTC	TRBJ2-7	TRBV5-1	-	-
CASSPPGLAGSSYEQYF	TGTGCCAGCTCACCCCCGGGACTAGCGGGCAGCTCCTACGAGCAGTACTTC	TRBJ2-7	TRBV18	-	TRBD2
CASSLRQGSTDTQYF	TGTGCCAGCAGCTTGAGACAGGGCAGCACAGATACGCAGTATTTT	TRBJ2-3	TRBV5-4	-	TRBD1
CASSLRGTSGEGPDTQYF	TGTGCCAGCAGCTTACGCGGGACTAGCGGGGAGGGGCCAGATACGCAGTATTTT	TRBJ2-3	TRBV7-3	-	TRBD2
CASKTSGKDHEQYF	TGTGCCAGTAAGACTAGCGGGAAGGACCACGAGCAGTACTTC	TRBJ2-7	TRBV7-2	-	TRBD2
CASSPRLPYEQYF	TGTGCCAGCAGCCCTCGTCTCCCCTACGAGCAGTACTTC	TRBJ2-7	TRBV7-9	-	-
CASRETGGFYEQYF	TGTGCCAGCAGGGAGACAGGGGGTTTCTACGAGCAGTACTTC	TRBJ2-7	TRBV2	-	TRBD1
CASSFSQGQQETQYF	TGTGCCAGCAGCTTCTCACAGGGGCAACAAGAGACCCAGTACTTC	TRBJ2-5	TRBV7-9	-	TRBD1
CASSYPGLAGVGEQYF	TGTGCCAGCAGTTACCCGGGACTAGCGGGAGTAGGGGAGCAGTACTTC	TRBJ2-7	TRBV6-6	-	TRBD2
CASSLQGASKQANYGYTF	TGTGCCAGCAGCTTGCAAGGGGCCTCAAAACAAGCTAACTATGGCTACACCTTC	TRBJ1-2	TRBV5-6	-	-
CASSLTSSYNEQFF	TGCGCCAGCAGCTTGACTAGCTCCTACAATGAGCAGTTCTTC	TRBJ2-1	TRBV5-1	-	-
CSVKWGGANTEAFF	TGCAGCGTCAAGTGGGGAGGGGCGAACACTGAAGCTTTCTTT	TRBJ1-1	TRBV29-1	-	-
CASSFPLVGGQYF	TGTGCCAGCAGCTTTCCCTTGGTCGGGGGGCAGTACTTC	TRBJ2-7	TRBV7-2	few	-
CASSDGTSEEQYF	TGCGCCAGCAGCGACGGGACATCCGAGGAGCAGTACTTC	TRBJ2-7	TRBV5-1	-	-
CASSLEGLGYTF	TGTGCCAGCAGCTTAGAGGGGCTTGGCTACACCTTC	TRBJ1-2	TRBV7-2	-	-
CASSLDGLAKNIQYF	TGTGCCAGCAGCTTAGATGGGCTAGCCAAAAACATTCAGTACTTC	TRBJ2-4	TRBV7-2	few	-
CASSVLAGGQRETQYF	TGTGCCAGCAGCGTACTAGCGGGGGGGCAGAGAGAGACCCAGTACTTC	TRBJ2-5	TRBV9	-	TRBD2
CASTRTGGSDTQYF	TGTGCCAGCACCCGGACAGGGGGCTCAGATACGCAGTATTTT	TRBJ2-3	TRBV6-6	-	TRBD1
CASSAPPGQGATQYF	TGTGCCAGCAGTGCACCCCCGGGACAGGGGGCAACCCAGTACTTC	TRBJ2-5	TRBV25-1	-	TRBD1
CASSPSQGFGDEAFF	TGTGCCAGCTCACCCTCACAGGGGTTCGGGGATGAAGCTTTCTTT	TRBJ1-1	TRBV18	-	TRBD1
CASSPLGSGVAETQYF	TGTGCCAGCAGTCCCCTCGGGAGCGGGGTAGCGGAGACCCAGTACTTC	TRBJ2-5	TRBV25-1	once	TRBD2
CASSARSGQVKKQYF	TGTGCCAGCAGTGCAAGATCGGGACAGGTGAAGAAGCAGTACTTC	TRBJ2-7	TRBV6-1	-	TRBD1
CASKTGQGALGDGYTF	TGTGCCAGCAAGACGGGGCAGGGGGCGCTGGGGGATGGCTACACCTTC	TRBJ1-2	TRBV27	-	TRBD1
CASSQTRRGNEQYF	TGCGCCAGCAGCCAGACCCGCAGGGGCAACGAGCAGTACTTC	TRBJ2-7	TRBV5-1	once	-
CASRGPGQSYEQYF	TGCGCCAGCAGAGGACCGGGACAGAGTTACGAGCAGTACTTC	TRBJ2-7	TRBV10-2	-	TRBD1
CASSQEGTGGNGDEQFF	TGTGCCAGCAGCCAAGAGGGGACTGGCGGCAACGGCGATGAGCAGTTCTTC	TRBJ2-1	TRBV4-2	-	-
CASSATGMGQPQHF	TGTGCCAGTAGTGCCACAGGGATGGGTCAGCCCCAGCATTTT	TRBJ1-5	TRBV19	few	-
CASSQSGGAEQFF	TGTGCCAGCAGTCAAAGCGGGGGGGCTGAGCAGTTCTTC	TRBJ2-1	TRBV7-9	once	TRBD2
CSVDSPAGDSYEQYF	TGCAGCGTTGATTCTCCAGCGGGGGACTCCTACGAGCAGTACTTC	TRBJ2-7	TRBV29-1	-	TRBD2